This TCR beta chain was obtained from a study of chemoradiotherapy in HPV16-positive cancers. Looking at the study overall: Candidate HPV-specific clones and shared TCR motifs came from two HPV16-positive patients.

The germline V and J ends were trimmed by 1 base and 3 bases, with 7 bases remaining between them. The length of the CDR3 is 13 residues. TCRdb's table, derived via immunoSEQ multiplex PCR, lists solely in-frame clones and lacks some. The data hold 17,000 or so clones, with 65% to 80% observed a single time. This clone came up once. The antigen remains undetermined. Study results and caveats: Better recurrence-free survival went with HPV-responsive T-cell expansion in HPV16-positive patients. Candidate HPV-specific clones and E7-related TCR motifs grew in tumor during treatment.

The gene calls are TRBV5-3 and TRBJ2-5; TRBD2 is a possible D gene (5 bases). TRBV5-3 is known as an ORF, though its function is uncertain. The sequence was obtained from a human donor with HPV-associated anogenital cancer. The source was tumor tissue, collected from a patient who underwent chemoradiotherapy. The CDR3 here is CARSLWREETQYF. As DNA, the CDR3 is TGTGCCAGAAGCTTGTGGCGGGAAGAGACCCAGTACTTC.